Listed below are T cell receptor beta chains from one sample, sequenced in a study of follicular helper T cells after annual influenza vaccination. TCRdb's table, derived via immunoSEQ multiplex PCR, lists solely in-frame clones and lacks some. The sample lists some 8,300 clones; roughly 82% were seen once. Sample: CXCR5+ CD38- circulating T follicular helper cells from blood, taken on the day of influenza vaccination. These receptors were taken from an adult who received the influenza vaccine. CDR3s leave out the opening cysteine and the closing phenylalanine or tryptophan. Fields, in order: J gene, V gene, clone size, CDR3 protein. Only part of the rows carry a size: once, few, many, or a class if the clone is expanded.

j_call: TRBJ2-5
v_call: TRBV4-3
clone_size: once
cdr3_aa: ASSPEFLRGQETQY

j_call: TRBJ2-7
v_call: TRBV5-5
clone_size: NA
cdr3_aa: ASRLTGGGEQY

j_call: TRBJ1-5
v_call: TRBV2
clone_size: once
cdr3_aa: ASSVGGPYSNQPQH

j_call: TRBJ1-2
v_call: TRBV28
clone_size: NA
cdr3_aa: ASGSRIYGYT

j_call: TRBJ2-3
v_call: TRBV18
clone_size: NA
cdr3_aa: ASSPPRGGADTQY

j_call: TRBJ1-5
v_call: TRBV27
clone_size: NA
cdr3_aa: ASRAGRVQSPQH

j_call: TRBJ1-4
v_call: TRBV4-3
clone_size: NA
cdr3_aa: ASSQGQLTSGNEKLF

j_call: TRBJ2-3
v_call: TRBV6-1
clone_size: NA
cdr3_aa: ASSEGGDGTDTQY

j_call: TRBJ2-2
v_call: TRBV6-1
clone_size: NA
cdr3_aa: ASRAQGYTGELF

j_call: TRBJ2-1
v_call: TRBV5-4
clone_size: once
cdr3_aa: ASSPPGQGTYNEQF

j_call: TRBJ1-1
v_call: TRBV2
clone_size: once
cdr3_aa: ASSAEMGLNTEAF

j_call: TRBJ2-1
v_call: TRBV11-2
clone_size: NA
cdr3_aa: ASSLVLIGHEQF

j_call: TRBJ2-1
v_call: TRBV5-4
clone_size: NA
cdr3_aa: ASSLGRGDTSYNEQF

j_call: TRBJ2-2
v_call: TRBV5-5
clone_size: NA
cdr3_aa: ASSLTDRYTGELF

j_call: TRBJ2-7
v_call: TRBV7-2
clone_size: NA
cdr3_aa: ASSLSGGASEQY

j_call: TRBJ1-2
v_call: TRBV5-1
clone_size: NA
cdr3_aa: ASSLEGEVYGYT

j_call: TRBJ1-1
v_call: TRBV30
clone_size: NA
cdr3_aa: AWSETGTTEAF

j_call: TRBJ2-7
v_call: TRBV27
clone_size: NA
cdr3_aa: ASSLLPGQGMLEQY

j_call: TRBJ2-1
v_call: TRBV19
clone_size: NA
cdr3_aa: ASKGWDRGLYNEQF

j_call: TRBJ2-5
v_call: TRBV11-3
clone_size: NA
cdr3_aa: ASSLGASSETQY

j_call: TRBJ1-2
v_call: TRBV4-3
clone_size: once
cdr3_aa: ASSQEVFLEAGYT

j_call: TRBJ1-2
v_call: TRBV19
clone_size: NA
cdr3_aa: ASSAPGTGGYGYT

j_call: TRBJ2-3
v_call: TRBV5-3
clone_size: NA
cdr3_aa: ARSLEGQRTTDTQY

j_call: TRBJ1-5
v_call: TRBV7-3
clone_size: NA
cdr3_aa: ASTLPPGQLYNQPQH

j_call: TRBJ2-2
v_call: TRBV2
clone_size: NA
cdr3_aa: ASLRDTSNTGELF

j_call: TRBJ2-3
v_call: TRBV4-3
clone_size: NA
cdr3_aa: ASSQERGNKDTQY

j_call: TRBJ2-6
v_call: TRBV7-7
clone_size: NA
cdr3_aa: ASSFGGTGANVLT

j_call: TRBJ1-2
v_call: TRBV28
clone_size: NA
cdr3_aa: ASSFLRGGVTYGYT

j_call: TRBJ1-1
v_call: TRBV4-1
clone_size: NA
cdr3_aa: ASSQDMWGATEAF

j_call: TRBJ1-2
v_call: TRBV6-1
clone_size: NA
cdr3_aa: ASRAGLNYGYT

j_call: TRBJ2-1
v_call: TRBV5-1
clone_size: NA
cdr3_aa: ASSLWEGVTYNEQF

j_call: TRBJ2-7
v_call: TRBV30
clone_size: NA
cdr3_aa: AWIDTTGPMEQY

j_call: TRBJ2-7
v_call: TRBV2
clone_size: NA
cdr3_aa: ASRGGTYTYEQY

j_call: TRBJ1-1
v_call: TRBV5-3
clone_size: few
cdr3_aa: ARSWTVNTEAF

j_call: TRBJ2-1
v_call: TRBV18
clone_size: NA
cdr3_aa: ASSPPMGAYNEQF

j_call: TRBJ2-5
v_call: TRBV28
clone_size: NA
cdr3_aa: ASSLGGPMETQY

j_call: TRBJ2-7
v_call: TRBV5-4
clone_size: NA
cdr3_aa: ASSLGDVAYEQY

j_call: TRBJ2-7
v_call: TRBV6-4
clone_size: NA
cdr3_aa: ASSDPPGLADFDSSYEQY

j_call: TRBJ1-1
v_call: TRBV4-3
clone_size: NA
cdr3_aa: ASSQDLNTEAF

j_call: TRBJ2-7
v_call: TRBV5-1
clone_size: NA
cdr3_aa: ASSTRDRGSGEQY

j_call: TRBJ1-1
v_call: TRBV9
clone_size: NA
cdr3_aa: ASSARQGAGTEAF

j_call: TRBJ2-3
v_call: TRBV29-1
clone_size: NA
cdr3_aa: SVARGTSTDTQY

j_call: TRBJ2-3
v_call: TRBV13
clone_size: once
cdr3_aa: ASSERLAGSTDTQY

j_call: TRBJ2-1
v_call: TRBV7-3
clone_size: NA
cdr3_aa: ASSSQMGAYNEQF

j_call: TRBJ2-5
v_call: TRBV5-1
clone_size: once
cdr3_aa: ASSPAEGRETQY

j_call: TRBJ2-1
v_call: TRBV5-6
clone_size: NA
cdr3_aa: ASSLMITGQGAREQF

j_call: TRBJ1-1
v_call: TRBV7-9
clone_size: few
cdr3_aa: ASSLDTEAF

j_call: TRBJ1-4
v_call: TRBV4-1
clone_size: NA
cdr3_aa: ASSQDRWAGGEKLF

j_call: TRBJ1-1
v_call: TRBV4-2
clone_size: NA
cdr3_aa: ASSQDEETKAF

j_call: TRBJ1-1
v_call: TRBV27
clone_size: NA
cdr3_aa: ASSARGERTEAF

j_call: TRBJ2-7
v_call: TRBV2
clone_size: NA
cdr3_aa: ASSVGESRSYEQY

j_call: TRBJ2-7
v_call: TRBV6-1
clone_size: NA
cdr3_aa: ASSDRDPTYEQY

j_call: TRBJ2-3
v_call: TRBV6-4
clone_size: NA
cdr3_aa: ASSDSWGRTQY

j_call: TRBJ2-7
v_call: TRBV2
clone_size: few
cdr3_aa: ASRSGGTGEQY

j_call: TRBJ2-7
v_call: TRBV28
clone_size: NA
cdr3_aa: ASSSQGLAGALYEQY